This T cell receptor (beta chain) derives from a study of blood T cell repertoires in COVID-19. At the level of the study: The samples span acute and convalescent COVID-19 from the United States, Italy and Spain.

J was trimmed by 4 bases and V by 3 bases; bases with no gene match: 2. The CDR3 contains 13 residues. This clone was seen a single time. Original processing methods: The assay estimated nucleated cells by amplifying reference gene primers. The repertoire was sequenced with immunoSEQ multiplex PCR; TCRdb's copy has only in-frame clones and lacks some. V and J calls and clone size come straight from that table; D and trimming were deduced from the DNA. The repertoire consists of under 250,000 clones, with around 90% occurring once and the leading ten covering roughly 2.7%. Enrollment of patients from Seattle took place during active infection, with longitudinal follow-up.

This clonotype was sampled from a man in his thirties or forties with COVID-19, enrolled during active disease. Sequencing was done on a sample of peripheral blood. J is TRBJ1-2 and V is TRBV12-3 or TRBV12-4; TRBD1 agrees at 7 bases. The CDR3 DNA reads as TGTGCCAGCAGTTTGAACAGGGGCTATGGCTACACCTTC. Translation: CASSLNRGYGYTF.